Below are 23 T cell receptor beta chains sequenced from a single sample in a study of sequential checkpoint blockade in melanoma. The data were produced by immunoSEQ multiplex PCR, yet TCRdb's version contains in-frame clones alone and is incomplete. The table has more than 5,500 clones, about 25% seen once. Treatment of the sample: randomized to nivolumab then ipilimumab (arm A) or the reverse (arm B). The sample consisted of tumor tissue (inferred from file names), taken from a patient given nivolumab and ipilimumab in sequence. The source is a human donor with melanoma.

This clone was detected a few times. V is TRBV11-3 and J is TRBJ2-1, with D maybe TRBD2 (5 bases). Germline-derived CDR1 and CDR2 are SGHNT and YENEEA. V lost 2 bases, J lost 4 bases, and 12 bases lay in between. The CDR3 is made up of 15 amino acids. The CDR3 DNA sequence: TGTGCCAGCAGCTTATTTCAACGGAGGTACAATGAGCAGTTCTTC. Encoded protein: CASSLFQRRYNEQFF.

V is TRBV6-8 and J is TRBJ1-1; D is uncertain. Germline CDR1 and CDR2: MNHGY and SAAAGT. V gave up 10 bases and J gave up 3 bases, with 12 bases separating them. The CDR3 consists of 12 residues. The CDR3: CATVLTDTEAFF. CDR3 DNA: TGTGCCACCGTCCTGACGGACACTGAAGCTTTCTTT.

The chain carries TRBV18 and TRBJ1-1; a weak D match, TRBD1 (5 bases). Germline assignment: CDR1 KGHSH and CDR2 LQKENI. The CDR3 covers 17 residues. V was shortened by 2 bases and J by 4 bases, with 20 bases between the two germline ends. In DNA form, the CDR3 reads TGTGCCAGCTCACCAGGGCAGCGTCTGGGGGAAAGCACTGAAGCTTTCTTT. It yields the protein CASSPGQRLGESTEAFF.

This clone was observed a few times. The chain employs TRBV6-8 and TRBJ2-3; no firm D call. Trimming shortened V by 3 bases and J by 11 bases, and 12 bases separated the two germline ends. Germline CDR1 reads MNHGY; CDR2 reads SAAAGT. The CDR3 contains 12 residues. Here the CDR3 reads CASSYMAVWQYF. The CDR3 DNA is TGTGCCAGCAGTTATATGGCTGTATGGCAGTATTTT.

This clone was counted only a few times. The chain recombines TRBV11-3 with TRBJ2-2, with TRBD1 matching over 8 bases. This CDR3 is 17 amino acids long. Trimming cost V 6 bases and J 3 bases; bases outside gene matches: 12. Germline V gives CDR1 SGHNT, CDR2 YENEEA. The CDR3 region has the DNA TGTGCCAGCAGGAGGGACAGGCCACCATTCGACACCGGGGAGCTGTTTTTT. Its translation is CASRRDRPPFDTGELFF.

In its sample, this clone ranks as medium-sized (0.01 to 0.1%). The genes are TRBV6-8 and TRBJ2-5; D might be TRBD2 (6 bases). Trimming cost V 8 bases and J 4 bases, with 23 bases left between them. Germline V gene lookup returns CDR1 MNHGY and CDR2 SAAAGT. This CDR3 has 16 amino acids. CDR3 residues: CASRGFSAAGGETQYF. The CDR3 nucleotides are TGTGCCAGCCGTGGTTTTTCGGCGGCCGGGGGAGAGACCCAGTACTTC.

In this sample, this clone is medium-sized. As DNA, the CDR3 is TGTGCCACCAGCAGAGGGACTAGCGTTGGCGGGGAGCTGTTTTTT. Protein sequence: CATSRGTSVGGELFF. The chain uses TRBV15 and TRBJ2-2; TRBD2 matches 9 bases. Germline V gives CDR1 LNHNV, CDR2 YYDKDF (reference sequence). The CDR3 loop spans 15 amino acids. The V gene end was trimmed by 1 base and the J gene end by 7 bases; junction bases not matched to a gene: 4.

The chain recombines TRBV6-8 with TRBJ2-6; 11 nucleotides line up with TRBD1. Germline CDR1 is MNHGY and CDR2 is SAAAGT. The CDR3 spans 17 residues. The V segment lost 6 bases and the J segment 4 bases; nucleotides outside the gene matches: 8. The CDR3 DNA is TGTGCCAGCAGCCGAGGGACAGGGGGATCAGGGGCCAACGTCCTGACTTTC. Its protein product is CASSRGTGGSGANVLTF.

This clone was seen a handful of times. The chain is built from TRBV9 and TRBJ2-1, with 9 bases fitting TRBD1. The CDR3 covers 15 residues. The V segment lost 2 bases and the J segment 5 bases; nucleotides outside the gene matches: 5. Germline V gene data show CDR1 as SGDLS and CDR2 as YYNGEE. DNA of the CDR3: TGTGCCAGCAGCGTCGGGGGACAGGGCGACAATGAGCAGTTCTTC. This codes for CASSVGGQGDNEQFF. Full variable domain (missing parts from reference TRBV9 and TRBJ2-1): DSGVTQTPKHLITATGQRVTLRCSPRSGDLSVYWYQQSLDQGLQFLIQYYNGEERAKGNILERFSAQQFPDLHSELNLSSLELGDSALYFCASSVGGQGDNEQFFGPGTRLTVL.

This clone is labeled medium-sized (0.01 to 0.1%). The gene calls are TRBV6-8 and TRBJ2-3, with 8 bases identical to TRBD1. With V trimmed by 5 bases and J by 0 bases, 4 bases remained unmatched. In germline, CDR1 is MNHGY, CDR2 SAAAGT. The CDR3 loop spans 15 amino acids. Here the CDR3 DNA reads TGTGCCAGCAGTAGACAGGGGTCTAGCACAGATACGCAGTATTTT. Translated, it gives CASSRQGSSTDTQYF.

This rearrangement joins TRBV15 to TRBJ2-1; TRBD2 matches at 15 bases. This CDR3 comprises 19 residues. J gave up 8 bases and V 5 bases, and 16 bases lay outside the gene matches. CDR1 and CDR2 (germline): LNHNV, YYDKDF (reference sequence). The CDR3 sequence: CATSAWTSGRAGLRDEQFF. The CDR3 DNA sequence: TGTGCCACCAGCGCTTGGACTAGCGGGAGGGCCGGGTTAAGGGATGAGCAGTTCTTC.

V gene TRBV27 combines with J gene TRBJ1-2; 7 positions match TRBD1. The V segment lost 0 bases and the J segment 7 bases; nucleotides outside the gene matches: 11. The CDR3 covers 16 residues. The germline gives CDR1 MNHEY, CDR2 SMNVEV (reference sequence). The CDR3 spells CASSLSWTGLRVGYTF. DNA for the CDR3: TGTGCCAGCAGTTTATCGTGGACAGGACTAAGGGTTGGCTACACCTTC.

By its share, this clone is hyperexpanded. The rearrangement uses TRBV9 and TRBJ1-5; D remains ambiguous. Trimming left V 0 bases short and J 2 bases short, with 9 bases between. The germline CDR1 and CDR2 sequences are SGDLS and YYNGEE. The length of the CDR3 is 15 residues. The CDR3 protein is CASSVGGRGNQPQHF. In DNA form, the CDR3 reads TGTGCCAGCAGCGTAGGAGGTAGGGGCAATCAGCCCCAGCATTTT. Supplemented by reference TRBV9 and TRBJ1-5, the full variable domain reads DSGVTQTPKHLITATGQRVTLRCSPRSGDLSVYWYQQSLDQGLQFLIQYYNGEERAKGNILERFSAQQFPDLHSELNLSSLELGDSALYFCASSVGGRGNQPQHFGDGTRLSIL.

CDR3 sequence: CASRTGTRDPHTDTQYF. The CDR3 DNA reads TGTGCCAGCAGGACCGGGACTAGAGACCCCCACACAGATACGCAGTATTTT. The V gene is TRBV11-3, the J gene TRBJ2-3; 8 bases are a match to TRBD2. Trimming at V came to 6 bases and at J to 2 bases, leaving 13 bases not matched to a gene. Germline CDR1 reads SGHNT; CDR2 reads YENEEA. CDR3 length: 17 residues. Full variable domain (remainder filled in from reference TRBV11-3 and TRBJ2-3): EAGVVQSPRYKIIEKKQPVAFWCNPISGHNTLYWYLQNLGQGPELLIRYENEEAVDDSQLPKDRFSAERLKGVDSTLKIQPAELGDSAVYLCASRTGTRDPHTDTQYFGPGTRLTVL.

The chain links TRBV30 to TRBJ2-5, with 13 bases lining up with TRBD2. V was clipped by 4 bases and J by 4 bases; unmatched bases: 6. Germline assignment: CDR1 GTSNPN and CDR2 SVGIG (reference sequence). CDR3 length equals 15 residues. The CDR3 here is CAWIGTSGNRETQYF. CDR3 sequence (DNA): TGTGCCTGGATTGGGACTAGCGGGAACCGAGAGACCCAGTACTTC. Combining the CDR3 with reference TRBV30 and TRBJ2-5 gives the whole variable domain SQTIHQWPATLVQPVGSPLSLECTVEGTSNPNLYWYRQAAGRGLQLLFYSVGIGQISSEVPQNLSASRPQDRQFILSSKKLLLSDSGFYLCAWIGTSGNRETQYFGPGTRLLVL.

This clone was found a few times. This rearrangement joins TRBV9 to TRBJ1-4; the D gene is possibly TRBD1 (5 bases). CDR1 is SGDLS, CDR2 YYNGEE, per germline. There are 14 residues in the CDR3. The V end lost 5 bases, the J end lost 2 bases, and 10 bases lay between the germline ends. CDR3 nucleotide sequence: TGTGCCAGCAGAGCAGGGTATACTAATGAAAAACTGTTTTTT. Translating it yields CASRAGYTNEKLFF. Full variable domain (rest looked up from reference TRBV9 and TRBJ1-4): DSGVTQTPKHLITATGQRVTLRCSPRSGDLSVYWYQQSLDQGLQFLIQYYNGEERAKGNILERFSAQQFPDLHSELNLSSLELGDSALYFCASRAGYTNEKLFFGSGTQLSVL.

The chain links TRBV15 to TRBJ2-4, with 10 bases identical to TRBD1. Germline CDR1 and CDR2: LNHNV and YYDKDF (reference sequence). There are 15 residues in the CDR3. J gave up 7 bases and V 0 bases, and 3 bases lay outside the gene matches. CDR3 sequence reads: CATSRDGQGVNIQYF. As DNA, the CDR3 is TGTGCCACCAGCAGAGATGGACAGGGGGTGAACATTCAGTACTTC.

This clone has just a few counts. The gene calls are TRBV6-8 and TRBJ2-5; perhaps TRBD2 as D (7 bases). Deletions cut 8 bases from V and 2 bases from J, with 18 bases between. The CDR3 has 15 amino acids. Germline CDR1 reads MNHGY; CDR2 reads SAAAGT. The CDR3 spells CASAIQGGGQETQYF. In nucleotides, the CDR3 is TGTGCCAGCGCAATTCAGGGAGGGGGACAAGAGACCCAGTACTTC.

This clone was seen a few times. The chain combines TRBV23-1 with TRBJ1-2; TRBD1 might be the D (6 bases). TRBV23-1 is recorded as an ORF, its role being uncertain. The CDR3 covers 13 residues. The V end lost 6 bases, the J end lost 5 bases, and 13 bases lay between the germline ends. CDR3 protein: CASSLAGVYGYTF. As DNA, the CDR3 is TGCGCCAGCAGCTTGGCAGGGGTGTATGGCTACACCTTC.

The chain has TRBV16 and TRBJ1-2, with D perhaps matching TRBD1 (6 bases). The CDR3 spans 14 residues. Deletions cut 6 bases from V and 5 bases from J, with 16 bases between. Germline CDR1 reads KGHSY; CDR2 reads FQNENV. The CDR3 loop reads CASRHTDRLYGYTF. CDR3 bases: TGTGCCAGCAGACACACAGACAGGTTATATGGCTACACCTTC.

The chain carries TRBV6-8 and TRBJ2-3; 10 positions agree with TRBD1. Germline loops: CDR1 MNHGY, CDR2 SAAAGT. The CDR3 extends over 15 amino acids. Trimming took 5 bases from V and 3 from J; bases not matched to a gene: 5. CDR3 sequence (DNA): TGTGCCAGCAGTCACCTGGACAGGGGGACAGATACGCAGTATTTT. It yields the protein CASSHLDRGTDTQYF.

This CDR3 is CASSQPGPGPGNTIYF. The CDR3 bases are TGTGCCAGCAGTCAACCGGGCCCGGGGCCTGGAAACACCATATATTTT. This rearrangement joins TRBV28 to TRBJ1-3; possible D gene TRBD1, 5 bases. There are 16 residues in the CDR3. Germline V lookup: CDR1 MDHEN, CDR2 SYDVKM. V lost 5 bases and J 2 bases, leaving 16 bases between the germline ends. The complete variable domain, with remaining parts taken from reference TRBV28 and TRBJ1-3, reads DVKVTQSSRYLVKRTGEKVFLECVQDMDHENMFWYRQDPGLGLRLIYFSYDVKMKEKGDIPEGYSVSREKKERFSLILESASTNQTSMYLCASSQPGPGPGNTIYFGEGSWLTVV.

This clone is termed medium-sized. The chain uses TRBV9 and TRBJ2-7; TRBD1 matches 7 bases. CDR3 length equals 16 residues. The J segment lost 4 bases and the V segment lost 1 base, leaving 11 bases of the junction unmatched. Per the germline V gene, CDR1 is SGDLS and CDR2 is YYNGEE. In DNA, the CDR3 is TGTGCCAGCAGCGTATCCAGCTGGGACAGCCAGTACGAGCAGTACGTC. This translates into CASSVSSWDSQYEQYV.